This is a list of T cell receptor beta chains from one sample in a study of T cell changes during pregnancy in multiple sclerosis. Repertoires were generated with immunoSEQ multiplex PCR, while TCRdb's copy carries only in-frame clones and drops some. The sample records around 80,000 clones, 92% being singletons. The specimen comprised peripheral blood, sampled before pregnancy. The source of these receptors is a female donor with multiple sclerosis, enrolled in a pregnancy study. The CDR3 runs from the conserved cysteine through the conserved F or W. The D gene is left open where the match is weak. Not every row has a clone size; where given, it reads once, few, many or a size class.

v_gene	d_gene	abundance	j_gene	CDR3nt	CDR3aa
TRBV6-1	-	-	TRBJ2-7	TGTGCCAGCTCATCCGCCAGGGGCTACGAGCAGTACTTC	CASSSARGYEQYF
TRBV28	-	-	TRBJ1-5	TGTGCCAGCAGTTTGTCAGGGACTATCAATCAGCCCCAGCATTTT	CASSLSGTINQPQHF
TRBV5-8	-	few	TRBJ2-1	TGTGCCAGCAGTCTCGAAGGGGGCAATGAGCAGTTCTTC	CASSLEGGNEQFF
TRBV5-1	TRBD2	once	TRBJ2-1	TGCGCCAGCAGCCGTCTGGCGGGAGGATGGGAGCACAATGAGCAGTTCTTC	CASSRLAGGWEHNEQFF
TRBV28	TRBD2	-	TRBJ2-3	TGTGCCAGCAGTTCCATAGCGGGGCGCAGAGATACGCAGTATTTT	CASSSIAGRRDTQYF
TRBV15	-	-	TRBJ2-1	TGTGCCACCAGCAGAATTCCGTTCTTGCGAGATGACAATGAGCAGTTCTTC	CATSRIPFLRDDNEQFF
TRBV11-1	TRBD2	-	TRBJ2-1	TGTGCCAGCAGTAGCGGGAGCAAGTCTCCGTGGGAGCAGTTCTTC	CASSSGSKSPWEQFF
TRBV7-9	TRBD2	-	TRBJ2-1	TGTGCCAGCGGAACCAGGACTAGCGTGGCGAATGAGCAGTTCTTC	CASGTRTSVANEQFF
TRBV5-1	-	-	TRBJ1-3	TGCGCCAGCAGCTTGCGGGGGGCGTTAAACACCATATATTTT	CASSLRGALNTIYF
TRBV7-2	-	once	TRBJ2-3	TGTGCCAGCAGCTCGCGCCCGAGCACAGATACGCAGTATTTT	CASSSRPSTDTQYF
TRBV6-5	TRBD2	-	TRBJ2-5	TGTGCCAGCAGTTACCGCGGGAGTGAGGGAGAGACCCAGTACTTC	CASSYRGSEGETQYF
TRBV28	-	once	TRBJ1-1	TGTGCCAGCAGTTTAATCTCTGAAGCTTTCTTT	CASSLISEAFF
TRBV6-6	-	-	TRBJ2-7	TGTGCCAGCAGTTACTCGGCGGCGGGGTTCTCCTACGAGCAGTACTTC	CASSYSAAGFSYEQYF
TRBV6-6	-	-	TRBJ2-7	TGTGCCAGCAGTAGATCCCACGGTGACTACGAGCAGTACTTC	CASSRSHGDYEQYF